Listed here is a single T cell receptor (beta chain). Its recognized antigen is unknown. Base qualities are not at hand, and no much larger clone is one base apart. The treatment or condition label corresponds to: roughly 10-day PBMC culture with coronavirus spike peptide pools or control peptides (ViraFEST assay). To expand antigen-specific T cells with peptide pools and then pick out the expanded clonotypes through TCR sequencing, the study relied on the ViraFEST assay. The convalescent patients' positive SARS-CoV-2 PCR tests fell between March and December 2020, which was before the Alpha, Beta and Delta variants emerged in the United States. Each well held approximately 2 million PBMCs cultured in IMDM containing roughly 5% human AB serum and approximately 9.1 IU/ml IL-2, with about 10 ug/ml peptide pools added. Half of the culture medium was replaced with fresh IL-2-containing medium on days 3 and 7. Once the cells had been in culture for about 10 days, the EasySep CD4+ T cell isolation kit was used to isolate CD4+ T cells by negative selection. PBMCs were separated from whole blood using Ficoll-Paque Plus gradient centrifugation and then either used fresh or cryopreserved at -140C. In general, triplicate wells were set up for every culture condition.

The CDR3 numbers 15 residues from cysteine through phenylalanine. The sequence is cut down to CDR3 DNA, 45 bases in frame from base 1. V gives up 3 bases and J gives up 2 bases, and the segment between their germline ends measures 8 bases. Via the germline V gene, CDR1 is MGHDK and CDR2 SYGVNS. This record belongs to a study of vaccination and CD4 T cells after COVID-19 (dated by TCRdb to 2021 to 2024). Regarding the complete study: Convalescent patients had a positive SARS-CoV-2 result on nasal swab PCR, and of these patients, some 10 had mild disease and one had severe disease. Post-COVID blood samples from convalescent patients were collected a median of about 100 days after diagnosis, with a range of roughly 35 to 161 days. Each participant got two doses of either the Pfizer-BioNTech BNT162b2 vaccine (n=8) or the Moderna mRNA-1273 vaccine (n=2). The cultures were stimulated with overlapping spike peptide pools from SARS-CoV-2 and from the common cold coronaviruses HCoV-NL63, HCoV-OC43 and HCoV-229E. Control cultures used a CEFX viral epitope pool as positive control, an HIV-1 Nef peptide pool as negative control, or no peptide. The convalescent cohort included six males and four females, with two Hispanic individuals, seven Caucasians, two Asians and one multiracial person. Post-vaccine blood samples were obtained a median of around 67 days after the second vaccine dose, with a range of roughly 12 to 250 days. In 9 to 11 COVID-19 convalescent patients and several infection-naive healthy vaccine recipients, researchers compared the spike-specific CD4+ TCR repertoire from before mRNA vaccination with the repertoire from after.

Study-level results and caveats: In convalescent patients, nearly all vaccine-specific clones (304 of 307) were found to be mono-reactive for SARS-CoV-2 spike rather than cross-reactive with common cold coronaviruses. Among convalescent patients, a median about 86% of the SARS-CoV-2-reactive clones seen after vaccination appeared only after vaccination, which suggests priming specific to the vaccine. The number of convalescent patients in the study was relatively small, and the study did not examine early timepoints following natural infection. The median count of SARS-CoV-2-reactive clonotypes went up from about 23 after infection to a few dozen after vaccination, although the change was not significant.

The protocol used for the library was PCR. DNA from cultured CD4+ T cells underwent TCR sequencing with the Oncomine TCR Beta short-read assay at the Johns Hopkins FTIC core. The QIAamp micro DNA kit was used to extract genomic DNA from the cultured CD4+ T cells. The Oncomine TCR Beta libraries from cultured CD4+ T cells were pooled using unique dual indexes and then sequenced on an Illumina iSeq 100. The authors processed their data as follows. Non-productive sequences were removed, and CDR3s not starting with C, not ending with F or W, or shorter than 7 amino acids were discarded. The MANAFEST web application was used to identify antigen-specific clonotypes by comparing peptide-stimulated wells against reference wells and other culture wells. Positive clones required FDR below 0.05, an odds ratio above 5, and productive frequency above 0.1% in at least two of three replicate wells. Clonotypes that were significantly expanded in both SARS-CoV-2 spike wells and at least one common cold coronavirus spike condition were defined as cross-reactive. Similarity between CDR3 sequences was evaluated in R version 3.6.1 using Levenshtein distances (stringdist) and unrooted phylogenetic trees (ape). TCRdb reworked the public reads: Q25 trimming with fastp, MiXCR clone assembly, productive beta chains retained. For every CDR3 protein sequence, its rows merge into one entry that carries the most common genes and DNA. It is TCRdb's table, rather than the study itself, that gives the V and J calls and clone size. The sample includes about 10,000 distinct CDR3 sequences, with about 81% observed a single time. Of the sample, 7.5% to 9% falls within the top ten clones.

The chain couples TRBV25-1 to TRBJ2-6; the D gene assignment is perhaps TRBD1 or TRBD2, with each matching 5 bases. This receptor was taken from a human donor who had recovered from COVID-19. The sequenced sample consisted of CD4+ T cells from blood, cultured in vitro. CDR3 region: CASSEGVTGANVLTF. The nucleotide sequence reads TGTGCCAGCAGTGAGGGGGTAACTGGGGCCAACGTCCTGACTTTC. When the CDR3 is completed using the reference TRBV25-1 and TRBJ2-6 genes on either side, the full variable domain is EADIYQTPRYLVIGTGKKITLECSQTMGHDKMYWYQQDPGMELHLIHYSYGVNSTEKGDLSSESTVSRIRTEHFPLTLESARPSHTSQYLCASSEGVTGANVLTFGAGSRLTVL.